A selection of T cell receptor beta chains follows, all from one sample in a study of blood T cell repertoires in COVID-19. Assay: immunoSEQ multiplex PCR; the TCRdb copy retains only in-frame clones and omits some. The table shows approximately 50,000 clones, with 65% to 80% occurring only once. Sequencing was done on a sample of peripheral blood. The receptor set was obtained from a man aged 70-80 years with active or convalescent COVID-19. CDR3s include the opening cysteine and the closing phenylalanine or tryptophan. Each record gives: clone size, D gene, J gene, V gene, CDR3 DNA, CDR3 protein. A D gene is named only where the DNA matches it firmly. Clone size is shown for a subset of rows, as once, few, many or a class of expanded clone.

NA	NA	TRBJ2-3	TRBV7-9	TGTGCCAGCAGCCCCGGTCTCAGCACAGATACGCAGTATTTT	CASSPGLSTDTQYF
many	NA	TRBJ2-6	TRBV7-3	TGTGCCAGCAGCTTAGGCCCCATAGACAGCTCTGGGGCCAACGTCCTGACTTTC	CASSLGPIDSSGANVLTF
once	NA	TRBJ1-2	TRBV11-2	TGTGCCAGCAGCCGTGGAAGGGGGGGAGGGTTATATGGCTACACCTTC	CASSRGRGGGLYGYTF
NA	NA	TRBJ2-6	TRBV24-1	TGTGCCACCAGTGACACGACACGGACTGGGGCCAACGTCCTGACTTTC	CATSDTTRTGANVLTF
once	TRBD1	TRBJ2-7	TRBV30	TGTGCCTGGAGTTGGTCGGGACAGATCTACGAGCAGTACTTC	CAWSWSGQIYEQYF
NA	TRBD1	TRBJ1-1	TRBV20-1	TGCAGTGCTAGTAGGGGGCGAACTGAAGCTTTCTTT	CSASRGRTEAFF
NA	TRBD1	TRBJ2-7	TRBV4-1	TGCGCCAGCAGCCAACTCGGGGGGACAGGGGAACACGAGCAGTACTTC	CASSQLGGTGEHEQYF
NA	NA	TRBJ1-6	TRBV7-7	TGTGCCAGCAGCTTACAGGAACATTCACCCCTCCACTTT	CASSLQEHSPLHF
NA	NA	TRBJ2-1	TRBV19	TGTGCCAGTAGTGCCCCCAGGGCGGTGCAGTTCTTC	CASSAPRAVQFF
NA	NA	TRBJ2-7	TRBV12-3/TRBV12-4	TGTGCCAGCAGTTATACTATGAATGAGCAGTACTTC	CASSYTMNEQYF
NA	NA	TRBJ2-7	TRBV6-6	TGTGCCAGCAGTTACTCGGTGCGGGCCAGCCACGAGCAGTACTTC	CASSYSVRASHEQYF
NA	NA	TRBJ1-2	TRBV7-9	TGTGCCAGCGCATCTGGCGGGTCCTCCTTTTTTAACTATGGCTACACCTTC	CASASGGSSFFNYGYTF
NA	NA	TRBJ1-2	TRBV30	TGTGCCTGGACCCCGGGGGGGGGCTACACCTTC	CAWTPGGGYTF
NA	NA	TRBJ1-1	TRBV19	TGTGCCAGTAGTATAGAGCGGGGGACTACTGAAGCTTTCTTT	CASSIERGTTEAFF
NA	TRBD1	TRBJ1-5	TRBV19	TGTGCCAGTAACCCGGGACAGACAACCTATCAGCCCCAGCATTTT	CASNPGQTTYQPQHF
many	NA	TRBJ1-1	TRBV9	TGTGCCAGCAGCGTATTGGACTCTGAAGCTTTCTTT	CASSVLDSEAFF
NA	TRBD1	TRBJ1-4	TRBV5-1	TGCGCCAGCAGCTTGGGTGGCCAGGGGGCCGAAAAACTGTTTTTT	CASSLGGQGAEKLFF
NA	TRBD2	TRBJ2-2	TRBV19	TGTGCCAGTAGTATCCGGGAGGACCTTAGCACCGGGGAGCTGTTTTTT	CASSIREDLSTGELFF
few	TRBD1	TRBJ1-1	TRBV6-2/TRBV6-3	TGTGCCAGCAGCCCCAGAGATCGGCAGGGGGCATACACTGAAGCTTTCTTT	CASSPRDRQGAYTEAFF
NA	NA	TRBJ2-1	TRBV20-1	TGCAGTGCTAGAAAGGGGAATGAGCAGTTCTTC	CSARKGNEQFF
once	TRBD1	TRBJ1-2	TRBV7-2	TGTGCCAGCAGCGGTACTACAGGGGTCTATGGCTACACCTTC	CASSGTTGVYGYTF
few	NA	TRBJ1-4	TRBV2	TGTGCCAGCACCAAACAGGGTGGGCCTAATGAAAAACTGTTTTTT	CASTKQGGPNEKLFF
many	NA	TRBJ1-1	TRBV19	TGTGCCTGCTCAGGGCAGGGAAGGACCACTGAAGCTTTCTTT	CACSGQGRTTEAFF
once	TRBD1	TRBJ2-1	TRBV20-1	TGCAGTGCTAGTGTGTCGGTGACAGGGGCTCACAATGAGCAGTTCTTC	CSASVSVTGAHNEQFF
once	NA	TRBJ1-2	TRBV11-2	TGTGCCAGCAGTCCACTGGTGGACTATGGCTACACCTTC	CASSPLVDYGYTF
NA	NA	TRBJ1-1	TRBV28	TGTGCCAGCGCTTATCCAGGGTTGAACACTGAAGCTTTCTTT	CASAYPGLNTEAFF
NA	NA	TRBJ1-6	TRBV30	TGTGCCTGGAGTCGGGGACACGGGTCAAGGCCACCCCTCCACTTT	CAWSRGHGSRPPLHF
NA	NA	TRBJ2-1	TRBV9	TGTGCCAGCAGCGGGAGGGTGAATGAGCAGTTCTTC	CASSGRVNEQFF
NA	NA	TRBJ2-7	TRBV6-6	TGTGCCAGCAAGTCAGGCCTCTCGAGCTCCTACGAGCAGTACTTC	CASKSGLSSSYEQYF
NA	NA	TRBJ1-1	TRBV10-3	TGTGCCATCAGTGAGTCGAGGGGGATAACTGGCGCTGAAGCTTTCTTT	CAISESRGITGAEAFF
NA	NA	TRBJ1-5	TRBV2	TGTGCCAGCAGTGCGGGACTGGGCAATCAGCCCCAGCATTTT	CASSAGLGNQPQHF
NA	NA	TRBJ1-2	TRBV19	TGTGCCAGTAGTATTCAGGATCTGTATGGCTACACCTTC	CASSIQDLYGYTF
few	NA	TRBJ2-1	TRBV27	TGTGCCAGCAGCCTCATGGACAGCTACAATGAGCAGTTCTTC	CASSLMDSYNEQFF